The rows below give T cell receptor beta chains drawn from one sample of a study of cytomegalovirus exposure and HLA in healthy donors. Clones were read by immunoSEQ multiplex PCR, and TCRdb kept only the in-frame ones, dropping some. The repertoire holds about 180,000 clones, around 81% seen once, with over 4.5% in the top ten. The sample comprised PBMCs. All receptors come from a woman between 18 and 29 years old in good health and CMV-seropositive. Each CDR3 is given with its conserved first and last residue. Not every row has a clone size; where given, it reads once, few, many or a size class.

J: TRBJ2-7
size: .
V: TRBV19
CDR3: CASSQTPLAHEQYF

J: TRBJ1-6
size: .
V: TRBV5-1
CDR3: CASSQGQYNSPLHF

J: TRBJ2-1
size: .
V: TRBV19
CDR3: CASSGRNEQFF

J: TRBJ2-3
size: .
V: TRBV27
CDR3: CATKRGRRTPLDTQYF

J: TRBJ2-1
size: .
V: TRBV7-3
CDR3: CASSLPSSGGAPNKQFF

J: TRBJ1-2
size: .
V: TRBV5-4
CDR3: CASSLDRVGGYTF

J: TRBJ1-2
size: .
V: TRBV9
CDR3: CASSSRPGGEGYGYTF

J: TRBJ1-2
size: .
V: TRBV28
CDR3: CASRTDYGYTF

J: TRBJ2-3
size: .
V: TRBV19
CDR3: CASNLAGGPADTQYF

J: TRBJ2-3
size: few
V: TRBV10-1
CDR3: CASSDGGATDTQYF

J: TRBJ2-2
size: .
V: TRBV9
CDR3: CASSPLPGGTTGELFF

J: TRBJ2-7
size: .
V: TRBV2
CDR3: CASKKERRETDEQYF

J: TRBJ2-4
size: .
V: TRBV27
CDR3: CASSGGGDIQYF

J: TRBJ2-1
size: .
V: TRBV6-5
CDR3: CASSYSTYNEQFF

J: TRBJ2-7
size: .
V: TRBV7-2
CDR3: CASSLWLDTRNEQYF

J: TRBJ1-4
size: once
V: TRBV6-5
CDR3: CASSTGRSKLFF

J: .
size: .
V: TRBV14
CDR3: CASSQVSYEQYF

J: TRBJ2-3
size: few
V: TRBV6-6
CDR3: CASNPTGGGSDTQYF

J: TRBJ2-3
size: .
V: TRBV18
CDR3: CASGPGLDTDTQYF

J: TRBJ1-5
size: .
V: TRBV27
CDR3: CASSLGPNQPQHF

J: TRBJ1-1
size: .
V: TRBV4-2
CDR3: CASSQDPAGGYDTEAFF

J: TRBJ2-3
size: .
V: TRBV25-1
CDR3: CASSELLDSSSTDTQYF

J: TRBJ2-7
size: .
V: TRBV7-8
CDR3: CASSLLDRTGQYF

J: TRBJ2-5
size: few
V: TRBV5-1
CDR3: CASTASQTSTQETQYF

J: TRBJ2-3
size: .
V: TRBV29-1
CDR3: CSYEVAERTDTQYF

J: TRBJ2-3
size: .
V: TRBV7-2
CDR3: CASSLEGTLTDTQYF

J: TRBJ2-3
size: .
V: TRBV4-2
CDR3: CASSPILGLAGADTQYF

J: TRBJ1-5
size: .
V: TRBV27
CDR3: CASSPLGTGSNQPQHF

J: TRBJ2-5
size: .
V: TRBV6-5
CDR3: CASRTGGVETQYF

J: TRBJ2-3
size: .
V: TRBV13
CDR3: CASTSRTSSADTQYF

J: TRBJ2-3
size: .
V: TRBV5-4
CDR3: CASTPTEASTDTQYF

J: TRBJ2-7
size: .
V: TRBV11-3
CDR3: CASSRDSTYEQYF

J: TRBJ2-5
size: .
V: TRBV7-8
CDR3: CASSTPGNWETQYF

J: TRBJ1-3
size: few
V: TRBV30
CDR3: CAWSVLSGNTIYF

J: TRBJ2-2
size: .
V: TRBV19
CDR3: CATREGVYTGELFF